Below, one T cell receptor beta chain is given with its context. This sample is part of a study of control samples from healthy donors and cancer patients. The CDR3 consists of 15 residues. Per the germline V gene, CDR1 is SEHNR and CDR2 is FQNEAQ (reference sequence). Trimming pared 5 bases from V and 0 bases from J, leaving 14 bases between. The protocol was immunoSEQ multiplex PCR, while the TCRdb copy is restricted to in-frame clones and leaves out a portion. In the table there are 400,000 to 500,000 clones, about 93% of which are singletons. The V and J genes are TRBV7-9 and TRBJ2-7; D could derive from TRBD1 or TRBD2 (5 bases each). The sequenced sample was PBMCs. This receptor was identified in a man aged 35-49 years with head and neck cancer. CDR3 in amino acids: CASSRTGTVSYEQYF. The DNA of the CDR3 is TGTGCCAGCAGCCGTACCGGGACGGTCTCCTACGAGCAGTACTTC. Supplemented by reference TRBV7-9 and TRBJ2-7, the full variable domain reads DTGVSQNPRHKITKRGQNVTFRCDPISEHNRLYWYRQTLGQGPEFLTYFQNEAQLEKSRLLSDRFSAERPKGSFSTLEIQRTEQGDSAMYLCASSRTGTVSYEQYFGPGTRLTVT.